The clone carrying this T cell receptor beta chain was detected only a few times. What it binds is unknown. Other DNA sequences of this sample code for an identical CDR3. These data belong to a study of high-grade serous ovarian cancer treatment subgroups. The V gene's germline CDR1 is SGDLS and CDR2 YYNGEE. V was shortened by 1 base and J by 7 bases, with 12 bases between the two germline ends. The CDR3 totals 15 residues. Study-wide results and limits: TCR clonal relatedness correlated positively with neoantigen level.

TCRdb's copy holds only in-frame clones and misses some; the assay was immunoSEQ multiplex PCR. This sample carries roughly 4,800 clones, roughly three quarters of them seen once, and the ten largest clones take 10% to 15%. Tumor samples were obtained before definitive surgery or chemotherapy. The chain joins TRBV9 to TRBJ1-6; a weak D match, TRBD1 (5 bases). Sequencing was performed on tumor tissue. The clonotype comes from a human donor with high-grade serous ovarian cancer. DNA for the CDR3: TGTGCCAGCAGCGTAACCGGGGACGGAAATTCACCCCTCCACTTT. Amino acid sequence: CASSVTGDGNSPLHF.